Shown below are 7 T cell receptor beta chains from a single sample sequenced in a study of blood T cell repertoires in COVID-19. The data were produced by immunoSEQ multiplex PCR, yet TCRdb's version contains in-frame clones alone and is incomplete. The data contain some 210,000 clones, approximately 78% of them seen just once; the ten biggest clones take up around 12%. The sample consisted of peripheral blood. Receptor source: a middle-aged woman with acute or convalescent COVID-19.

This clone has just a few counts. CDR3 sequence: CASRMTGQRGYTF. In DNA, the CDR3 is TGTGCCAGCAGGATGACAGGGCAGCGTGGCTACACCTTC. V usage is TRBV6-5 and J usage is TRBJ1-2; 7 positions match TRBD1. Losses at the gene ends were 6 bases for V and 7 bases for J; bases not matched to a gene: 8. This CDR3 is 13 amino acids long. Per the germline V gene, CDR1 is MNHEY and CDR2 is SVGAGI.

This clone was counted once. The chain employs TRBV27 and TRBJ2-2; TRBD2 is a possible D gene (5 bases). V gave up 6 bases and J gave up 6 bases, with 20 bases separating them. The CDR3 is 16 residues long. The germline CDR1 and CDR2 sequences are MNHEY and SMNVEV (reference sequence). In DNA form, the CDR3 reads TGTGCCAGCAGGCCCGAGGGATTTAGCCTACCCGGGGAGCTGTTTTTT. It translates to CASRPEGFSLPGELFF.

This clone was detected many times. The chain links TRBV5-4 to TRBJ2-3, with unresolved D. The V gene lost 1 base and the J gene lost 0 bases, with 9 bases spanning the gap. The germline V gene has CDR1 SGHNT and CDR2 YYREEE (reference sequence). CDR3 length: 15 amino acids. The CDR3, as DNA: TGTGCCAGCAGCTTGCTGGCTTTTAGCACAGATACGCAGTATTTT. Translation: CASSLLAFSTDTQYF. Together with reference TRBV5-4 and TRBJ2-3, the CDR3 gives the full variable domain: ETGVTQSPTHLIKTRGQQVTLRCSSQSGHNTVSWYQQALGQGPQFIFQYYREEENGRGNFPPRFSGLQFPNYSSELNVNALELDDSALYLCASSLLAFSTDTQYFGPGTRLTVL.

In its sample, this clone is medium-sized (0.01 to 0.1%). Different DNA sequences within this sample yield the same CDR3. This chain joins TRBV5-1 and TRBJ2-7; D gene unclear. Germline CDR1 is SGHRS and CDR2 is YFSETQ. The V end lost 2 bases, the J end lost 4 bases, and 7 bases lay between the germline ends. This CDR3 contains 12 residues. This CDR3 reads CASSFNSYEQYF. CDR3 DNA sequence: TGCGCCAGCAGCTTCAACAGTTACGAGCAGTACTTC.

The CDR3 spells CASSQVVWGEYEQYF. DNA for the CDR3: TGTGCCAGCAGCCAAGTGGTTTGGGGAGAATACGAGCAGTACTTC. The rearrangement links TRBV3-1 (or the pseudogene TRBV3-2) to TRBJ2-7; weak D call: TRBD2 (5 bases). The CDR3 consists of 15 residues. V lost 1 base and J 4 bases, leaving 14 bases between the germline ends. The germline V gene encodes CDR1 LGHDT and CDR2 YNNKEL (reference sequence).

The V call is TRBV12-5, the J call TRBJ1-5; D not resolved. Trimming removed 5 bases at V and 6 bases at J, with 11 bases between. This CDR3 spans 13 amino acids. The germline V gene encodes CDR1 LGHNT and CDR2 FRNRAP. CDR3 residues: CASGRTTGQPQHF. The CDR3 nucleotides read TGTGCTAGTGGTAGAACGACGGGTCAGCCCCAGCATTTT.

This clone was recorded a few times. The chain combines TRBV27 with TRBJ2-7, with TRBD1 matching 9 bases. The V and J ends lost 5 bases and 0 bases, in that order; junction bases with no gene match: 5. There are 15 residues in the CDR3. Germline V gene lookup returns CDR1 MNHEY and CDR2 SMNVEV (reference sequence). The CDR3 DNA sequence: TGTGCCAGCAGTGTGGGACAGGGTTACTCCTACGAGCAGTACTTC. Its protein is CASSVGQGYSYEQYF.